This T cell receptor (beta chain) was found in a study of cytomegalovirus exposure and HLA in healthy donors. Study observations and caveats: Highly shared variants forming one cluster were likely a sequencing artifact. Among CMV-associated TCR beta chains, most appeared HLA-restricted in a later analysis.

The CDR3 consists of 16 residues. Trimming took off 0 bases at V and 0 bases at J, with 9 bases between the two ends. The germline V gene encodes CDR1 MNHEY and CDR2 SVGAGI. This clone was found once. Its antigen is not identified. Donors sampled were nominally healthy, though unrecorded immune exposures were likely. PCR involved 60 Vbeta and 13 Jbeta primers. Methods used by the authors: As a later analysis found, there were around 86 million unique TCR beta chains, of which roughly 11 million were shared. Produced via immunoSEQ multiplex PCR; TCRdb's table is partial and in-frame only. V and J calls and clone size are those listed in that table; D and trimming were worked out from the DNA. In the table there are 100,000 to 150,000 clones, about 82% of which are singletons.

The sequence was obtained from a boy younger than 18 in good health and CMV-seronegative. The specimen sequenced was PBMCs. The rearrangement joins TRBV6-5 to TRBJ2-1, with D possibly TRBD2 on 5 matching bases. In DNA form, the CDR3 reads TGTGCCAGCAGTTACTCGAGGGCCAGCTCCTACAATGAGCAGTTCTTC. This sequence encodes CASSYSRASSYNEQFF.